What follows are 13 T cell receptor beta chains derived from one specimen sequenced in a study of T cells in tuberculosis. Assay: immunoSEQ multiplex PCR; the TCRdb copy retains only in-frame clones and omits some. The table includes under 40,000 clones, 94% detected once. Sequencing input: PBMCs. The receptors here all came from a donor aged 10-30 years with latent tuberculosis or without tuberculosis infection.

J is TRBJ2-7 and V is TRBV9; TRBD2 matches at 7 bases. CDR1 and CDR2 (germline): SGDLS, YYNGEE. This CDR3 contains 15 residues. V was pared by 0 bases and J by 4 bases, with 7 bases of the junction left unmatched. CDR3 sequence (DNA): TGTGCCAGCAGCGTAGCTCCTAGCGGAACTTACGAGCAGTACTTC. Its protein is CASSVAPSGTYEQYF.

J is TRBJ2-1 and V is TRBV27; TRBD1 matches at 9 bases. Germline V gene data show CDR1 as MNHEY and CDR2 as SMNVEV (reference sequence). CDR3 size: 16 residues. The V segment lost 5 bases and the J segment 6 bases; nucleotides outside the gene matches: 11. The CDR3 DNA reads TGTGCCAGCAGTGGGACAGGGTCAGGGTCTTTCAATGAGCAGTTCTTC. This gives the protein CASSGTGSGSFNEQFF.

The CDR3 coding sequence is TGTGCCAGCAGCCAAGGGCAGGGGGCTACCGGGGTCCAAGATCAGTACTTC. This codes for CASSQGQGATGVQDQYF. The chain employs TRBV7-2 and TRBJ2-4, with TRBD1 identical over 8 bases. The ends lost 5 bases at V and 12 bases at J; junction bases unmatched: 21. Per germline, CDR1 SGHTA and CDR2 FQGNSA. The CDR3 spans 17 residues.

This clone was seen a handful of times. The CDR3 spells CATPVGRTMYEQYF. In nucleotides, the CDR3 is TGTGCCACCCCAGTAGGGAGAACTATGTACGAGCAGTACTTC. The J gene is TRBJ2-7, the V gene TRBV19; a possible D gene is TRBD2 (5 bases). Trimming shortened V by 10 bases and J by 4 bases, and 20 bases separated the two germline ends. This CDR3 has 14 residues. Germline V gene sequence: CDR1 LNHDA, CDR2 SQIVND (reference sequence).

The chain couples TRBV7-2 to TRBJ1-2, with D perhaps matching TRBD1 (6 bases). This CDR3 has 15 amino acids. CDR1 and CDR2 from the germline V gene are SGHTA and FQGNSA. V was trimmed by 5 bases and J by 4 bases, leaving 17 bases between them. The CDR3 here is CASSPTGGRTYGYTF. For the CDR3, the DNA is TGTGCCAGCAGCCCCACCGGGGGGCGCACCTATGGCTACACCTTC. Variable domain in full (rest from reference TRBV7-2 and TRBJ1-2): GAGVSQSPSNKVTEKGKDVELRCDPISGHTALYWYRQSLGQGLEFLIYFQGNSAPDKSGLPSDRFSAERTGGSVSTLTIQRTQQEDSAVYLCASSPTGGRTYGYTFGSGTRLTVV.

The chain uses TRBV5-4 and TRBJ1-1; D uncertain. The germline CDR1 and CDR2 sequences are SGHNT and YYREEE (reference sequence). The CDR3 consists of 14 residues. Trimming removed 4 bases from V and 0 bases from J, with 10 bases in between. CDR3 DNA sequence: TGTGCCAGCAGCATACGCGACATGAACACTGAAGCTTTCTTT. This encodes CASSIRDMNTEAFF.

Here the CDR3 DNA reads TGTGCCAGTACCTCTGGTGTCACTGGGAACACCGGGGAGCTGTTTTTT. Translating it yields CASTSGVTGNTGELFF. This chain uses TRBV19 with TRBJ2-2; D unresolved. The germline CDR1 and CDR2 sequences are LNHDA and SQIVND (reference sequence). This CDR3 has 16 amino acids. V lost 7 bases and J lost 1, with 16 bases in between.

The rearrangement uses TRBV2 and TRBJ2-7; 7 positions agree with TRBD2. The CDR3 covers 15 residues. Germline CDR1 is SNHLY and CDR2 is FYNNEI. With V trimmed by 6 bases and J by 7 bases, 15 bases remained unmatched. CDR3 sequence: CASSSLTGTKREQYF. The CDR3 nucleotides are TGTGCCAGCAGCTCGCTCACCGGGACTAAGAGGGAGCAGTACTTC.

The CDR3 bases are TGTGCCAGCAGTTGGACAGGGCTGAGGAACACTGAAGCTTTCTTT. Amino acid sequence: CASSWTGLRNTEAFF. The chain carries TRBV28 and TRBJ1-1; 8 bases are a match to TRBD1. Trimming took 4 bases from V and 1 from J; bases not matched to a gene: 5. CDR1 MDHEN and CDR2 SYDVKM come from the germline V gene. There are 15 residues in the CDR3.

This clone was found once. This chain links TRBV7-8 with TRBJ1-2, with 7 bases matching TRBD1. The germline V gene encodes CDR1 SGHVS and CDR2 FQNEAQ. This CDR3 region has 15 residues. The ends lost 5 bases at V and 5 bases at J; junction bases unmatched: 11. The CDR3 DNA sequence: TGTGCCAGCAGCCCGAACAGGGGAAGCCTTTATGGCTACACCTTC. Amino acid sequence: CASSPNRGSLYGYTF.

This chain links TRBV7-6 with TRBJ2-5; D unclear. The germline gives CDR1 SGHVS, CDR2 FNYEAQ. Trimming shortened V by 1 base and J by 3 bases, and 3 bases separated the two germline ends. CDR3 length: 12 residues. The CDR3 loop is CASSLDKETQYF. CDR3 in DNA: TGTGCCAGCAGCTTAGACAAAGAGACCCAGTACTTC.

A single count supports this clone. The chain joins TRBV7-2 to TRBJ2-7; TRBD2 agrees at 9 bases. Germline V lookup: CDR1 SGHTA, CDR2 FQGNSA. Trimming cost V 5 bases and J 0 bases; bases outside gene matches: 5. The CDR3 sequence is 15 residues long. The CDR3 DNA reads TGTGCCAGCAGCCCCCGGACTAGCGCCTCCTACGAGCAGTACTTC. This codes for CASSPRTSASYEQYF.

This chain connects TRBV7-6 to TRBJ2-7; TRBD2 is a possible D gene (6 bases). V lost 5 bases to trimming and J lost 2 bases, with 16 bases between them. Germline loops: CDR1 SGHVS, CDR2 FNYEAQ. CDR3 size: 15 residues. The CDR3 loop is CASSPWGVGTYEQYF. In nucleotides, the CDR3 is TGTGCCAGCAGCCCGTGGGGGGTCGGAACCTACGAGCAGTACTTC.